This is a list of T cell receptor beta chains from one sample in a study of vaccination effects on CD4 cells after COVID-19. For these TCRs, the target antigens are not known. Using immunoSEQ multiplex PCR, the repertoire was profiled, and TCRdb retains in-frame clones only, with some absent. The sample holds about 15,000 clones, around 75% seen once. Source: CD4+ T cells from PBMCs cultured with HCoV-NL63 spike peptides, taken after COVID-19 vaccination. The receptors come from a human donor who had a prior SARS-CoV-2 infection. Each CDR3 is given with its conserved first and last residue. Fields, in order: J gene, D gene, clone size, V gene, CDR3 protein, CDR3 DNA. D genes are given only for firm matches. Only part of the rows carry a size: once, few, many, or a class if the clone is expanded.

TRBJ2-5 TRBD1 NA TRBV6-6 CASRQQGARETQYF TGTGCCAGCAGGCAACAGGGGGCGAGGGAGACCCAGTACTTC
TRBJ2-3 NA NA TRBV2 CASSEVSGGTDTQYF TGTGCCAGCAGTGAGGTATCGGGGGGCACAGATACGCAGTATTTT
TRBJ1-2 NA NA TRBV5-1 CASSFGTDTNYGYTF TGCGCCAGCAGCTTCGGGACGGATACTAACTATGGCTACACCTTC
TRBJ1-2 TRBD1 NA TRBV5-1 CASSLGNRGTFGGYGYTF TGCGCCAGCAGCTTGGGTAACAGGGGGACGTTTGGAGGGTATGGCTACACCTTC
TRBJ2-3 NA NA TRBV5-1 CASSLFLSTDTQYF TGCGCCAGCAGCTTGTTCTTATCCACAGATACGCAGTATTTT
TRBJ1-5 TRBD1 NA TRBV6-6 CASSRSGTGAVTFNQPQHF TGTGCCAGCAGTCGATCCGGGACAGGGGCCGTAACCTTCAATCAGCCCCAGCATTTT
TRBJ2-2 TRBD2 NA TRBV7-9 CASSSGLAGIGELFF TGTGCCAGCAGCTCGGGACTAGCGGGGATCGGGGAGCTGTTTTTT
TRBJ2-3 NA NA TRBV18 CASSPLQNTDTQYF TGTGCCAGCTCACCACTTCAGAACACAGATACGCAGTATTTT
TRBJ2-2 TRBD2 NA TRBV7-2 CASRLAVNTGELFF TGTGCCAGCAGACTAGCGGTTAACACCGGGGAGCTGTTTTTT
TRBJ1-6 NA NA TRBV18 CASSPAEGMGALHF TGTGCCAGCTCACCAGCAGAGGGCATGGGAGCCCTCCACTTT
TRBJ2-3 TRBD1 NA TRBV7-9 CASSSWGQSTDTQYF TGTGCCAGCAGCTCATGGGGACAGAGCACAGATACGCAGTATTTT
TRBJ2-3 NA NA TRBV11-3 CASSEYADTQYF TGTGCCAGCAGCGAGTATGCAGATACGCAGTATTTT
TRBJ2-3 TRBD1 NA TRBV27 CASSHAHRGTQYF TGTGCCAGCAGTCATGCCCACAGGGGAACGCAGTATTTT
TRBJ2-7 TRBD1 once TRBV7-2 CASSLTPQGAGGEQYF TGTGCCAGCAGCTTAACCCCACAGGGGGCTGGGGGCGAGCAGTACTTC
TRBJ1-1 NA NA TRBV25-1 CASSDGSTEAFF TGTGCCAGCAGTGACGGAAGCACTGAAGCTTTCTTT
TRBJ2-7 NA NA TRBV2 CASSEAGEWQYF TGTGCCAGCAGTGAAGCGGGGGAGTGGCAGTACTTC
TRBJ2-1 NA NA TRBV6-1 CASSDRGDNEQFF TGTGCCAGCAGTGACCGTGGGGACAATGAGCAGTTCTTC
TRBJ1-1 NA few TRBV9 CASSVDSFQGAFF TGTGCCAGCAGCGTTGACAGCTTCCAGGGGGCTTTCTTT
TRBJ2-7 TRBD1 NA TRBV28 CASSPPYPNGQGGHEQYF TGTGCCAGCAGCCCTCCTTACCCAAACGGACAGGGTGGGCACGAGCAGTACTTC
TRBJ2-7 NA NA TRBV24-1 CATSDASRREQYF TGTGCCACCAGTGATGCGTCGCGAAGGGAGCAGTACTTC
TRBJ2-5 NA NA TRBV3-1/TRBV3-2 CASTPDPGGLRETQYF TGTGCCAGCACACCGGACCCGGGGGGCCTGAGAGAGACCCAGTACTTC
TRBJ1-2 NA NA TRBV5-4 CASSLLGAEYGYTF TGTGCCAGCAGCTTGCTGGGGGCAGAGTATGGCTACACCTTC
TRBJ1-2 NA NA TRBV12-3/TRBV12-4 CASSPTLRGYTF TGTGCCAGCAGCCCCACCTTGAGAGGCTACACCTTC
TRBJ2-1 TRBD2 few TRBV5-6 CASSISGTTNNEQFF TGTGCCAGCAGCATTAGCGGGACGACCAACAATGAGCAGTTCTTC
TRBJ1-2 NA NA TRBV4-1 CASSRRSGANYGYTF TGCGCCAGCAGCCGCCGATCAGGAGCTAACTATGGCTACACCTTC
TRBJ1-1 TRBD1 NA TRBV12-3/TRBV12-4 CASRGQLNTEAFF TGTGCCAGCAGGGGACAGCTGAACACTGAAGCTTTCTTT
TRBJ1-2 TRBD1 NA TRBV7-2 CASSPPGQGSYGYTF TGTGCCAGCAGCCCACCGGGACAGGGGAGCTATGGCTACACCTTC
TRBJ1-2 TRBD1 NA TRBV28 CASSPGQGLEGYTF TGTGCCAGCAGCCCAGGACAGGGGTTGGAGGGCTACACCTTC
TRBJ2-5 TRBD2 NA TRBV15 CATSRDLLAGAETQYF TGTGCCACCAGCAGAGATCTTCTAGCGGGGGCGGAGACCCAGTACTTC
TRBJ1-1 TRBD1 few TRBV4-1 CASSPGQGRMNTEAFF TGCGCCAGCAGCCCCGGACAGGGGAGAATGAACACTGAAGCTTTCTTT
TRBJ2-1 NA once TRBV3-1/TRBV3-2 CASSQDGGIGFF TGTGCCAGCAGCCAAGATGGCGGGATTGGTTTCTTC
TRBJ2-2 NA NA TRBV7-3 CASSPAGSQPGELFF TGTGCCAGCAGCCCGGCGGGCAGCCAACCCGGGGAGCTGTTTTTT
TRBJ1-2 NA NA TRBV6-5 CASSYFQEYGYTF TGTGCCAGCAGTTACTTTCAGGAATATGGCTACACCTTC
TRBJ1-6 NA few TRBV5-6 CASSEGKRDSPLHF TGTGCCAGCAGCGAGGGAAAAAGAGACTCACCCCTCCACTTT
TRBJ1-4 NA NA TRBV2 CASSGWGTVEKLFF TGTGCCAGCAGTGGTTGGGGGACGGTAGAAAAACTGTTTTTT
TRBJ2-7 TRBD1 few TRBV3-1/TRBV3-2 CASGPTGTYEQYF TGTGCCAGTGGACCGACAGGGACCTACGAGCAGTACTTC
TRBJ1-5 NA NA TRBV9 CASGGINQPQHF TGTGCCAGCGGGGGGATCAATCAGCCCCAGCATTTT
TRBJ2-2 TRBD2 NA TRBV30 CAWKLAGGRTGELFF TGTGCCTGGAAGCTAGCGGGGGGGCGGACCGGGGAGCTGTTTTTT
TRBJ2-3 TRBD2 NA TRBV27 CASSKGLPRLTTDTQYF TGTGCCAGCAGCAAGGGACTACCCAGATTAACCACAGATACGCAGTATTTT
TRBJ1-2 TRBD1 NA TRBV6-5 CASKPTGSYGYTF TGTGCCAGCAAACCGACAGGGTCCTATGGCTACACCTTC
TRBJ2-5 NA NA TRBV3-1/TRBV3-2 CASSHWGSRETQYF TGTGCCAGCAGCCACTGGGGCTCGAGAGAGACCCAGTACTTC
TRBJ2-3 NA NA TRBV5-1 CASSLDSTDTQYF TGCGCCAGCAGCTTGGACAGCACAGATACGCAGTATTTT
TRBJ2-7 NA NA TRBV6-4 CASSDSKSAGASSYEQYF TGTGCCAGCAGTGACTCGAAATCTGCTGGGGCTTCCTCCTACGAGCAGTACTTC
TRBJ2-5 NA NA TRBV15 CATSRGAQETQYF TGTGCCACCAGTCGAGGGGCCCAAGAGACCCAGTACTTC
TRBJ2-2 TRBD2 NA TRBV7-2 CASSLFSGGGTGELFF TGTGCCAGCAGCTTATTTTCGGGGGGGGGCACCGGGGAGCTGTTTTTT